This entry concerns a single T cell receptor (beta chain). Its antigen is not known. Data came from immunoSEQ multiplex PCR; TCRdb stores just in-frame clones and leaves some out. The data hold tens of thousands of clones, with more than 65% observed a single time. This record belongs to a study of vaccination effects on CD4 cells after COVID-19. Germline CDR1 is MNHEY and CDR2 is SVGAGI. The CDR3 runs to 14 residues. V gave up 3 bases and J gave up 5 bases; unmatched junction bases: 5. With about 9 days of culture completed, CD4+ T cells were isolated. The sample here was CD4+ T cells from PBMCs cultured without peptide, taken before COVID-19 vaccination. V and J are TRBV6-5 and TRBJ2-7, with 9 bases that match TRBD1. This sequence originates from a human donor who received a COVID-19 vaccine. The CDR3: CASSYRQGGNEQYF. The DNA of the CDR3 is TGTGCCAGCAGTTATAGACAGGGGGGAAACGAGCAGTACTTC.